The entry below describes one TCR beta chain. Its cognate antigen has yet to be identified. The record has no base qualities; no much larger clone is one base away. The library was made by the immunoSEQ multiplex PCR assay. For the multiplex PCR, a mixture combining 60 forward primers for TCR Vbeta segments and 13 reverse primers for TCR Jbeta segments was used. Amplification of the CDR3 region of rearranged TCR beta genes was performed with a multiplex PCR assay on genomic DNA. On the Illumina HiSeq System, the amplified TCR beta libraries were sequenced as 87-base-pair reads. On the study's bioinformatics: In a later analysis, some 80 million unique TCR beta chains were counted across the 500 to 700 repertoires, and roughly 11 million of these chains were shared by at least two donors. Raw reads were error-corrected and collapsed into unique sequences with a nearest-neighbor algorithm that merged closely related sequences to remove PCR and sequencing errors. V, D and J gene segments were assigned by aligning CDR3 sequences to IMGT reference sequences. For a sequence to be retained, a match of at least six nucleotides to both a V gene segment and a J gene segment was required. Rearrangements were classified as productive when the CDR3 lacked stop codons and remained in frame with V and J, and all other rearrangements were classified as non-productive. CDR3 was defined according to IMGT convention as the region running from the second conserved V-encoded cysteine to the conserved J-encoded phenylalanine. The earlier analysis of some 600 of the donors excluded sequences that lacked an unambiguous match to a single V gene segment. An earlier analysis of roughly 590 of the donors called V segments functional above 56.7% productive rearrangements and segregating when the between-donor standard deviation exceeded 5%. A statistical classification framework was built to diagnose cytomegalovirus status from the catalog of TCR beta chain sequences. In a later analysis, V and J genes were assigned by comparing TCR nucleotide sequences against IMGT/GENE-DB human TR gene sequences. A later analysis assigned CDR3 sequences and most-parsimonious VDJ recombination scenarios with the TCRdist pipeline. In a later analysis, every TCR beta chain was defined by the combination of its CDR3 amino acid sequence and its V-gene family, and reads without a unique V-gene family were dropped. A later analysis removed 600 or so highly shared, low-generation-probability nucleotide sequences to deal with suspected cross-contamination and a sequencing artifact. For each public chain, a later analysis derived a clonal expansion index from normalized ranks of inferred template counts within each repertoire. A later analysis computed generation probabilities with a VDJ recombination model fitted to out-of-frame rearrangements, and checked the results against IGoR. In a later analysis, TCR-TCR, TCR-HLA and TCR-CMV co-occurrence was scored with hypergeometric tests, and a repertoire-size bias correction was applied to TCR pairs. In a later analysis, false discovery rates were estimated by permuting HLA or CMV assignments 20 times. A later analysis grouped co-occurring TCRs with DBSCAN, adding TCRdist sequence similarity when clustering within HLA-allele-positive subsets. Repertoires with fewer than 30,000 or more than 120,000 public chains, plus five repertoires with anomalous nucleotide sharing, were excluded from co-occurrence clustering. In TCRdb, the immuneACCESS table is reduced to in-frame sequences with V and J assigned. These tables do not hold every clone; where another copy was compared, an unresolved V gene accounts for under half, and the others remain unexplained. V, J and clone size were drawn from that table, and D and trimming were deduced from the DNA. The table for this sample lists some 170,000 clones; just over 70% of them were counted only once. Clones ranked in the top ten supply under 3% of the sample.

The source of the sample is a study of cytomegalovirus exposure and HLA in healthy donors (dated by TCRdb to 2016 to 2017). With regard to the full study: An earlier analysis of approximately 590 of the donors reported approximately 290 Gb of sequence data and around 120 million unique TCR beta sequences from about 200 million T cells. Roughly 300 gigabases of sequencing data and 91 million or so unique TCR sequences made up an early release that covered roughly 670 HLA-typed donors. Of the 350 to 450 genotyped donors, 65% to 90% were placed in the genetic ancestry cluster associated with self-reported Caucasian donors. The study was designed to test whether signatures of past pathogen exposure could be identified by cataloging public T cell receptors. The T cell repertoires of 666 subjects were profiled by immunosequencing and related to cytomegalovirus serostatus. Besides the first cohort of 500 to 700 subjects, a separate validation cohort made up of 90 to 150 different subjects was used. To predict cytomegalovirus infection status, the study brought together high-throughput TCR immunosequencing, statistical association of individual TCRs with disease status, and machine learning. In a later analysis, previously published TCR beta repertoires from hundreds of donors were re-analyzed and high-resolution HLA genotyping was added so that TCR occurrence patterns could be studied. Rather than using new phenotypic data, the later analysis identified candidate immune exposures from TCR beta sequences and from how often those sequences occurred across donors. An earlier analysis of around 540 of the donors applied high-throughput TCR beta sequencing to assess whether each TCR beta V gene segment acted as functional or pseudogenic. Donor age, sex, ethnicity and CMV serostatus were compiled alongside the repertoire data. A later genetic analysis took genome-wide SNP genotypes for about three fifths of the roughly 670 donors and used that subset as a discovery cohort. All discovery cohort repertoires had been generated on a single sequencing platform. HLA typing included class I and class II loci at four-digit resolution. The number of typed donors differed by locus: about 620-630 for A, B, C, DRB1 and DQB1; some 540 for DQA1; fewer than 610 for DPA1; and some 430 for DPB1. A handful of DR-DQ haplotypes were handled as single units for association and clustering because linkage in the cohort was strong. Among about 390 genotyped donors of the cohort, an average of about 240,000 unique TCR beta nucleotide sequences were sequenced per donor, around a sixth of them non-productive. Study-wide conclusions, independent of this receptor: It was suggested by the authors that the approach could potentially be generalized to other disease states and immunological phenotypes. A total of fewer than 200 TCR beta chains were listed by the study as associated with cytomegalovirus. In a later genetic analysis, fewer N-insertions in productive TCRs were reported among donors in an Asian-associated ancestry cluster than the roughly 670-donor mean. In vitro tests confirmed that three of the cytomegalovirus-associated TCR beta chains recognize cytomegalovirus antigens. In a later analysis, TCR association rates were found to vary across HLA loci, with the most associated TCRs seen for DRB1 alleles and the fewest for HLA-C alleles. Compared with equally common non-associated chains, HLA-associated TCR beta chains in a later analysis were more clonally expanded and had lower generation probabilities. A later genetic analysis associated a missense DCLRE1C variant with V-gene and J-gene trimming of TCR beta chains, and an independent cohort replicated the association. Presence/absence analyses assumed roughly uniform sequencing depth across donors, an assumption that may not hold. The classifier was reported to diagnose cytomegalovirus status with high specificity and sensitivity in both the original cohort and the validation cohort. A later analysis found that most CMV-associated TCR beta chains appeared HLA-restricted, with HLA associations seemingly driven largely by CMV exposure. In this cohort, only TCR beta chains were sequenced, and detectable features were limited by the absence of alpha or paired-chain data. CMV serostatus was the only immune exposure information available for the cohort. Because counts were too low, 15 to 20 rarely observed V segments, including chromosome 9 orphons, were excluded from the earlier analysis of 587 of the donors. A further reported finding was that TCR beta sequences accurately predicted the HLA-A and HLA-B alleles for most subjects in the first cohort. While some public TCRs were present in many individuals, most TCR sequences turned up only very rarely across donors. When HLA alleles, especially DR and DQ, strongly co-occurred, attributing TCR associations to individual alleles was difficult. A group of highly shared sequence variants was considered likely to be a technical artifact of the sequencing pipeline. Because HLA typing was unavailable for some donors at each locus, only the typed subset was used in association tests. Correlated functional status among segregating V segments might be attributable to linkage disequilibrium, but an unknown experimental factor could not be ruled out. A later analysis reported that several top co-occurrence clusters appeared linked to parvovirus B19, influenza, CMV and Epstein-Barr virus. In a later analysis, around 15,000 TCR beta sequences were associated with specific HLA alleles at a false discovery rate of 0.05. In an earlier analysis of approximately 590 of the donors, most TCR beta V segments appeared in productive rearrangements about 90% or about 30% of the time, broadly matching IMGT annotations. The 87-base-pair reads could not distinguish some IMGT-functional V segments, including TRBV6-2 and TRBV6-3, so those segments were excluded.

In the germline V gene, CDR1 corresponds to SQVTM and CDR2 to ANQGSEA. V has 4 bases trimmed and J has 6 bases trimmed; junction bases matching no gene number 10. The CDR3 starts with the cysteine, ends with the phenylalanine, and has 14 residues. Only the CDR3 DNA is retained, 42 bases long and in frame from the first base. In total, roughly 710 healthy bone marrow donors made up the cohort. At the time of sampling, every cohort member was nominally healthy, though immune exposures that went unrecorded were likely present. Of the 690 or so cohort members, about 280 had positive CMV serostatus and 350 to 450 had negative CMV serostatus, and CMV serostatus was not recorded for the donor. A peripheral blood sample was collected from each donor, and TCR beta sequencing was performed on peripheral blood mononuclear cells. Genomic DNA extraction from the blood cell samples was performed with the Qiagen DNeasy Blood Extraction Kit.

The sequenced material came from PBMCs. This chain joins TRBV29-1 to TRBJ2-7; 9 bases in the junction line up with TRBD1. The receptor was isolated from a human donor in good health. In nucleotide form, the sequence is TGCAGCGTTGTTTGGCCGGGACAGGGCGTCGAGCAGTACTTC. This translates into CSVVWPGQGVEQYF.